The rows below give T cell receptor beta chains drawn from one sample of a study of cytotoxic CD8 clonotypes in ibrutinib-treated CLL. The data were produced by immunoSEQ multiplex PCR, yet TCRdb's version contains in-frame clones alone and is incomplete. The sample consists of fewer than 35,000 clones, 69% of them appearing once. Here the sequenced sample was PBMCs, taken before ibrutinib treatment. These receptor sequences come from a human donor with chronic lymphocytic leukemia. Each CDR3 is given with its conserved first and last residue.

V | CDR3
TRBV7-2 | CASSFYTGELFF
TRBV29-1 | CSVVERDYQPQHF
TRBV5-1 | CASSLASGAGANVLTF
TRBV5-6 | CASSSSQTQYF
TRBV7-2 | CASSRLGTGELFF
TRBV15 | CATSRDQGSNEKLFF
TRBV7-8 | CASSSGAGGWVTGEQFF
TRBV6-5 | CATRRGQTNTEAFF
TRBV10-3 | CAISGQSSGNTIYF
TRBV9 | CASSVGTGVHEQYF
TRBV28 | CASSLSDQPQHF
TRBV5-1 | CASSLDPRAYEQYF
TRBV6-5 | CASNFRGPQETQYF
TRBV20-1 | CSGTQGDEQYF
TRBV7-2 | CASSPNHSARRNNEQFF
TRBV7-2 | CASSLDRAYEQYF
TRBV4-2 | CASSQEGVSDTQYF
TRBV15 | CATNLHLGGDQPQHF
TRBV6-5 | CASSLTTGVYGYTF
TRBV25-1 | CASSESTGGNNEQFF
TRBV15 | CATSRDRGGTEAFF
TRBV2 | CASRETTGTAGREQYF
TRBV27 | CASSPPGGTYYEQYF
TRBV7-9 | CASSLLEGQPQHF
TRBV2 | CASSNRGLLGEQYF
TRBV7-2 | CASSLWALQGDEQYF
TRBV6-5 | CASRQGSTDTQYF
TRBV2 | CASSEGGGNQPQHF
TRBV19 | CASSIRGVQVSYEQYF
TRBV11-2 | CASSLGRGQRGYTF
TRBV2 | CASCPVGYYGYTF
TRBV6-5 | CASSYSEPFGGSPLHF
TRBV7-8 | CASSFDSLEQFF
TRBV11-3 | CASSLDMHQGVGYGYTF
TRBV28 | CASSPGQGWQPQHF
TRBV19 | CASTIPVAVAGGANYGYTF
TRBV10-3 | CAISEGGAKSPLHF
TRBV13 | CASSLGRGADGYTF
TRBV11-2 | CASSPTSGVYNEQFF
TRBV10-3 | CAISESRSYEQYF
TRBV2 | CASSQGGYEQFF
TRBV6-5 | CASSYFGEQFF
TRBV7-9 | CASSRLGGNYEQYF
TRBV4-2 | CASSQDRLAYEQYF
TRBV28 | CASSWGSRTRSTDTQYF
TRBV30 | CAWGEVRGGELFF
TRBV29-1 | CSVRTGNEQFF
TRBV16 | CASSQAGNTEAFF
TRBV28 | CASSLSYTSGYNEQFF
TRBV4-1 | CASSQDFFYDYGYTF